This TCR beta chain was obtained from a study of blood T cells in healthy people across ages. Roughly 9.8 milliliters of peripheral blood were drawn from each donor. Through a sample-barcoded 5' primer and a J-beta primer mix, a second PCR was run for about 6 to 12 cycles. Every cDNA was tagged by a template-switch adaptor with 12 random nucleotides. TCRdb ran MiXCR on the 5' RACE reads and lists one entry per CDR3 protein. The sample yields roughly 700,000 distinct CDR3 sequences, approximately 31% seen once. This clonotype was counted only a few times. Its antigen is not known. Findings of the study overall: Estimated diversity across one million T cells was deemed an underestimate. Per million T cells, TCR beta diversity dropped about linearly as age rose.

This TCR was recovered from a woman at least 80 years old in good health. The specimen was blood.

The CDR3 bases are TGCGCCAGCAGTGAGTACAGTAGTAGCAATCAGCCCCAGCATTTT. This translates into CASSEYSSSNQPQHF. This chain joins TRBV10-2 and TRBJ1-5; D is undetermined. The CDR3 length is 15 residues. The germline gives CDR1 WSHSY, CDR2 SAAADI. V lost 1 base to trimming and J lost 0 bases, with 7 bases between them.